This T cell receptor beta chain was obtained from a study of OX40 agonist ivuxolimab in advanced cancers. About the study: People who had prior anti-PD-1, anti-PD-L1 or anti-CTLA-4 therapy could take part, and under 45% had some. General observations from the study: Within 6 weeks, CD4+ and CD8+ blood T cells expanded clonally at 0.1 to 3.0 mg/kg. Among T cells, CD8+ cells averaged more expanded clones than CD4+ cells.

TCRdb keeps only in-frame clones here, not all; method: immunoSEQ multiplex PCR. The sample lists some 30,000 clones, about nine tenths occurring once. A remark on this clone: The antigen is not known.

The sequenced sample was CD4+ or CD8+ T cells sorted from blood, obtained in a trial of the OX40 agonist ivuxolimab. The TCR originated in an adult with an advanced solid tumor such as melanoma, head and neck, liver or kidney cancer.

The CDR3 bases are TGTGCCAGCAGCTTAAGACTAGCGGGAAGAGTGGAGACCCAGTACTTC. The encoded protein is CASSLRLAGRVETQYF. The chain combines TRBV7-9 with TRBJ2-5; 11 positions agree with TRBD2. Trimming cost V 2 bases and J 5 bases; bases outside gene matches: 7. Germline lookup yields CDR1 SEHNR and CDR2 FQNEAQ (reference sequence). The length of the CDR3 is 16 residues.